These 15 T cell receptor beta chains share one sample of origin, sequenced in a study of PD-L1 blockade in urothelial cancer. As for time point: peripheral blood 6 weeks after treatment start. Assay: immunoSEQ multiplex PCR; the TCRdb copy retains only in-frame clones and omits some. The sample lists about 36,000 clones, over 65% seen once, with about 10% in the top ten. The source material was PBMCs, sampled around atezolizumab (anti-PD-L1) treatment. These receptors were obtained from a man in his forties or fifties with urothelial cancer.

The chain couples TRBV27 to TRBJ2-2, with 7 bases that match TRBD1. The junction had 5 bases not matched to a gene; V was cut back by 5 bases and J by 2 bases. CDR1 is MNHEY, CDR2 SMNVEV, per germline (reference sequence). The CDR3 spans 15 residues. The CDR3 DNA reads as TGTGCCAGCAGTCCCCGACAGGGAAACACCGGGGAGCTGTTTTTT. As protein: CASSPRQGNTGELFF.

V is TRBV6-5 and J is TRBJ2-7; D unclear. This CDR3 has 13 residues. Trimming removed 6 bases at V and 2 bases at J, with 11 bases between. Germline lookup yields CDR1 MNHEY and CDR2 SVGAGI. The CDR3 sequence is CASSPLATYEQYF. The DNA for the CDR3 is TGTGCCAGCAGCCCCTTAGCCACCTACGAGCAGTACTTC.

This chain connects TRBV7-2 to TRBJ2-2, with D hard to call. Deletions cut 0 bases from V and 6 bases from J, with 8 bases between. This CDR3 has 14 amino acids. Germline V lookup: CDR1 SGHTA, CDR2 FQGNSA. The CDR3 DNA reads TGTGCCAGCAGCTTAGCGAGCGTCTCCGGGGAGCTGTTTTTT. Its protein product is CASSLASVSGELFF.

The gene calls are TRBV30 and TRBJ2-7, with a tentative D call TRBD1 (5 bases). V dropped 0 bases and J dropped 4 bases, with 13 bases sitting between them. Germline lookup yields CDR1 GTSNPN and CDR2 SVGIG (reference sequence). CDR3 length: 14 residues. CDR3 loop: CAWSVPKGKYEQYF. In DNA, the CDR3 is TGTGCCTGGAGTGTACCGAAGGGGAAGTACGAGCAGTACTTC.

This chain uses TRBV28 with TRBJ1-2, with no clear D. The CDR3 runs to 12 residues. V was clipped by 7 bases and J by 4 bases, with 10 bases between them. Germline CDR1 MDHEN, CDR2 SYDVKM. The DNA of the CDR3 is TGTGCCAGCAACGGCGGGAGCTATGGCTACACCTTC. It is translated as CASNGGSYGYTF.

The rearrangement joins TRBV2 to TRBJ2-5, with 7 bases lining up with TRBD1. The CDR3 is 13 amino acids. After removal of 5 bases from V and 2 bases from J, the junction contained 2 bases not matched to a gene. Per the germline V gene, CDR1 is SNHLY and CDR2 is FYNNEI. CDR3 coding DNA: TGTGCCAGCAGTCGGGACAGACAAGAGACCCAGTACTTC. Translating gives CASSRDRQETQYF. The full variable domain, rest sourced from reference TRBV2 and TRBJ2-5, is EPEVTQTPSHQVTQMGQEVILRCVPISNHLYFYWYRQILGQKVEFLVSFYNNEISEKSEIFDDQFSVERPDGSNFTLKIRSTKLEDSAMYFCASSRDRQETQYFGPGTRLLVL.

The V gene is TRBV18, the J gene TRBJ1-1; 9 bases are a match to TRBD1. Germline lookup yields CDR1 KGHSH and CDR2 LQKENI. This CDR3 contains 14 residues. The V and J ends lost 3 bases and 5 bases, in that order; junction bases with no gene match: 4. The chain's CDR3 is CASSPGTGKTEAFF. The CDR3 nucleotides are TGTGCCAGCTCACCCGGGACAGGGAAAACTGAAGCTTTCTTT. Combining the CDR3 with reference TRBV18 and TRBJ1-1 gives the whole variable domain NAGVMQNPRHLVRRRGQEARLRCSPMKGHSHVYWYRQLPEEGLKFMVYLQKENIIDESGMPKERFSAEFPKEGPSILRIQQVVRGDSAAYFCASSPGTGKTEAFFGQGTRLTVV.

The chain employs TRBV28 and TRBJ1-5; TRBD1 aligns across 7 bases. With 2 bases clipped from V and 0 bases from J, the junction kept 7 bases outside the gene matches. This CDR3 has 17 amino acids. Germline CDR1 and CDR2: MDHEN and SYDVKM. CDR3 coding DNA: TGTGCCAGCAGTTTAGGGGACAGAAGAAATAGCAATCAGCCCCAGCATTTT. Amino acid sequence: CASSLGDRRNSNQPQHF.

The rearrangement links TRBV18 to TRBJ1-1, with a possible D match to TRBD1 (5 bases). V shed 3 bases and J shed 0 bases, with 14 bases lying between them. This CDR3 is built from 16 residues. Germline V gives CDR1 KGHSH, CDR2 LQKENI. This CDR3 reads CASSPGRTPMNTEAFF. CDR3 DNA: TGTGCCAGCTCACCCGGACGGACACCGATGAACACTGAAGCTTTCTTT. Together with reference TRBV18 and TRBJ1-1, the CDR3 gives the full variable domain: NAGVMQNPRHLVRRRGQEARLRCSPMKGHSHVYWYRQLPEEGLKFMVYLQKENIIDESGMPKERFSAEFPKEGPSILRIQQVVRGDSAAYFCASSPGRTPMNTEAFFGQGTRLTVV.

The rearrangement uses TRBV18 and TRBJ2-7, with D uncertain. V was clipped by 2 bases and J by 5 bases, with 4 bases between them. The V gene's germline CDR1 is KGHSH and CDR2 LQKENI. The CDR3 runs 11 residues. CDR3 amino acids: CASSPFDEQYF. In nucleotides, the CDR3 is TGTGCCAGCTCACCATTCGACGAGCAGTACTTC.

The chain is built from TRBV6-5 and TRBJ1-4, with no clear D. The CDR3 length is 14 residues. Germline V CDR1 and CDR2: MNHEY, SVGAGI. Trimming shortened V by 6 bases and J by 8 bases, and 16 bases separated the two germline ends. In DNA form, the CDR3 reads TGTGCCAGCAGCCTCGGAGCTCCCGGCGAAAAACTGTTTTTT. Residues: CASSLGAPGEKLFF.

The J gene is TRBJ1-2, the V gene TRBV4-1, with D possibly matching TRBD1 (5 bases). Trimming took off 1 base at V and 4 bases at J, with 10 bases between the two ends. The CDR3 covers 14 residues. The germline V gene has CDR1 MGHRA and CDR2 YSYEKL. The CDR3 region has the DNA TGCGCCAGCAGCCAAGCCTCGGGGGGCTATGGCTACACCTTC. Amino acid sequence: CASSQASGGYGYTF.

The chain recombines TRBV7-9 with TRBJ1-4, with D hard to call. This CDR3 has 15 amino acids. Trimming stripped 5 bases from V and 6 bases from J, with 16 bases between. CDR1 and CDR2 (germline): SEHNR, FQNEAQ (reference sequence). The CDR3 nucleotides read TGTGCCAGCAGCCCTACGCAGCGCCCTTATGAAAAACTGTTTTTT. Translating gives CASSPTQRPYEKLFF.

This clone was observed a handful of times. V and J are TRBV15 and TRBJ2-7; D is perhaps TRBD1 (7 bases). The CDR3 is 15 amino acids. The germline CDR1 and CDR2 sequences are LNHNV and YYDKDF (reference sequence). With 1 base removed from V and 2 bases from J, the gap between germline ends came to 12 bases. CDR3 residues: CATSRAGGQPYEQYF. CDR3 DNA: TGTGCCACCAGCAGAGCCGGGGGACAGCCCTACGAGCAGTACTTC.

The rearrangement uses TRBV5-1 and TRBJ2-7; D might be TRBD1 (6 bases). CDR1 is SGHRS, CDR2 YFSETQ, per germline. The CDR3 contains 16 residues. Trimming removed 2 bases at V and 5 bases at J, with 20 bases between. This CDR3 is CASSFPQGKDSNEQYF. The CDR3 DNA follows: TGCGCCAGCAGCTTCCCTCAGGGGAAGGACTCGAACGAGCAGTACTTC.